This T cell receptor (beta chain) was identified during a study of beta chain features in type 1 diabetes. This CDR3 contains 14 residues. Germline V gives CDR1 SQVTM, CDR2 ANQGSEA. Trimming at V came to 4 bases and at J to 9 bases, leaving 11 bases not matched to a gene. A single heparinised blood sample, averaging about 120 mL, was obtained per donor. CD45RO/CCR7/CD25/CD127/CD95/CD27 sorting isolated CD4+ naive, central memory, regulatory and stem cell-like memory cells. Populations isolated by sorting all had purity greater than 95%. Expressed TCRB transcripts were sequenced after all isolated RNA was converted to cDNA. Data came from immunoSEQ multiplex PCR; TCRdb stores just in-frame clones and leaves some out. Here the sample spans a few hundred thousand clones, approximately 16% being singletons. This clone was observed a handful of times. As yet, its antigen is unknown. Overall study results and limits: For Type 1 diabetes patients, all four CD4+ subsets carried TCRB CDR3s that were moderately but significantly shorter. When VDJ junctions were examined, type 1 diabetes patients showed fewer insertions and more deletions.

V usage is TRBV29-1 and J usage is TRBJ2-1; 8 nucleotides line up with TRBD2. The sequenced sample was naive CD4+ T cells from blood. The sequence was collected from a man between 18 and 35 years old with type 1 diabetes. The CDR3 protein is CSVARLAGSSEQFF. The CDR3 nucleotides are TGCAGCGTTGCCCGGTTAGCGGGATCCAGTGAGCAGTTCTTC.